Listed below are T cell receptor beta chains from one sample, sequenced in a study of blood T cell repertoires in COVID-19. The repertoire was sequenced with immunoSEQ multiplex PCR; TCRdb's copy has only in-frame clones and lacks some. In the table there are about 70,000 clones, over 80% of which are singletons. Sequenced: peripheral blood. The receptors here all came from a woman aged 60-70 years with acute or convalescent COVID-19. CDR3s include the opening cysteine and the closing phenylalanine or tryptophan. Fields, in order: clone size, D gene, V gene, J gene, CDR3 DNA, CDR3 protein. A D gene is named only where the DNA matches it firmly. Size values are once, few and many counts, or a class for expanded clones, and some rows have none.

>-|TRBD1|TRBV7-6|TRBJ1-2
TGTGCCAGCAGCTCCGGGGGCAGGGGGTTTAACTATGGCTACACCTTC
CASSSGGRGFNYGYTF
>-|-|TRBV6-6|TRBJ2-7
TGTGCCAGCAGTTACTCGAACTACGAGCGGGCCGAGCAGTACTTC
CASSYSNYERAEQYF
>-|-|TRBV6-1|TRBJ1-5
TGTGCCAGCAGAGAAGCCCTAAATAATCAGCCCCAGCATTTT
CASREALNNQPQHF
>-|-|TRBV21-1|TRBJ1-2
TGTGCCAGCAGCAAATGTGACAGGGGGCGCGGAGGCTACACCTTC
CASSKCDRGRGGYTF
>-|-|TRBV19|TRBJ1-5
TGTGCCAGTAGTACGAGGACAGTATATAGCAATCAGCCCCAGCATTTT
CASSTRTVYSNQPQHF
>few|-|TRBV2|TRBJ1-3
TGTGCCAGCGCGGGCAGGACTGGAAACACCATATATTTT
CASAGRTGNTIYF
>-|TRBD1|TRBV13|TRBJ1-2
TGTGCCAGCAGCATCGGGACAGCGAGCTATGGCTACACCTTC
CASSIGTASYGYTF
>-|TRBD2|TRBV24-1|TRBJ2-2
TGTGCCACCAGTGATCCTAGCGGGAGCGTGACCGGGGAGCTGTTTTTT
CATSDPSGSVTGELFF
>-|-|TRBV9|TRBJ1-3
TGTGCCAGCAGCCCCACACAGGGTCGTGGAAACACCATATATTTT
CASSPTQGRGNTIYF
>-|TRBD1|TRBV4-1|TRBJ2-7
TGCGCCAGCAGCGCATCAACAGGGGGCGAGCAGTACTTC
CASSASTGGEQYF
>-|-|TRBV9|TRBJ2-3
TGTGCCAGCAGCTCGTCCGGAGGTACGCAGTATTTT
CASSSSGGTQYF
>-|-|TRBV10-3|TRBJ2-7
TGTGCCATCAGTGGGGGTGACGGGAGAAACTACGAGCAGTACTTC
CAISGGDGRNYEQYF
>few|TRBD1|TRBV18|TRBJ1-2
TGTGCCAGCTCAACAGTCCCAGGGGGCGCAGATGGCTACACCTTC
CASSTVPGGADGYTF
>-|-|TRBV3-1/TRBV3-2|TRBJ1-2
TGTGCCAGCAGCCTCAAGGGAGCGAACTATGGCTACACCTTC
CASSLKGANYGYTF
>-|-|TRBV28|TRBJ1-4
TGTGCCAGCAGTTTGGCAGGGACTAATGAAAAACTGTTTTTT
CASSLAGTNEKLFF
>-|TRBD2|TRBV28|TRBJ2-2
TGTGCCAGCCGAAAACTCCTCGCGGGCGTAGCGGGTGGCACCGGGGAGCTGTTTTTT
CASRKLLAGVAGGTGELFF
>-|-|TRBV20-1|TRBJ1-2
TGCAGTGCTAGTCGCAGGGAGGGCGGCTACACCTTC
CSASRREGGYTF
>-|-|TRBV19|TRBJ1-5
TGTGCCAGCACGGGGGGATACGAGACTAGCAATCAGCCCCAGCATTTT
CASTGGYETSNQPQHF
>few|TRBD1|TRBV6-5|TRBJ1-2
TGTGCCAGCAGTTCGGGGACAGGGAGGGGGAACTATGGCTACACCTTC
CASSSGTGRGNYGYTF
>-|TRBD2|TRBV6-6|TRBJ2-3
TGTGCCAGCAGTTACCTTCGACTAGCATCGGATACGCAGTATTTT
CASSYLRLASDTQYF
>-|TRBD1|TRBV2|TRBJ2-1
TGTGCCAGCAGAAGGACAGGTCTCTACAATGAGCAGTTCTTC
CASRRTGLYNEQFF
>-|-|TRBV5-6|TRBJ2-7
TGTGCCAGCAGTTTTATGGGAGCCGGGGTGGGGGAGCAGTACTTC
CASSFMGAGVGEQYF
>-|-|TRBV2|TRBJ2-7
TGTGCCAGCAGGGGGAGAGCTGGACGGTGGAAGGACGAGCAGTACTTC
CASRGRAGRWKDEQYF
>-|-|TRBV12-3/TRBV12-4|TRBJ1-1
TGTGCCAGCAGTCCACAGGGGAACACTGAAGCTTTCTTT
CASSPQGNTEAFF
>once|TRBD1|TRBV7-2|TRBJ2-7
TGTGCCAGCCTACTACAACAGGGGGGCGAGCAGTACTTC
CASLLQQGGEQYF
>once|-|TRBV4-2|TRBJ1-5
TGTGCCAGCAGCCAAGAGTGGACAAATAGCAATCAGCCCCAGCATTTT
CASSQEWTNSNQPQHF
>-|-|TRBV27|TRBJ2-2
TGTGCCAGCATATCCGTGAACACCGGGGAGCTGTTTTTT
CASISVNTGELFF
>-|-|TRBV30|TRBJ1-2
TGTGCCTGGAAAACAGAAGCTAACTATGGCTACACCTTC
CAWKTEANYGYTF
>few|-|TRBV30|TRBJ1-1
TGTGCCTGGAGTGTAGAGTGGAACACTGAAGCTTTCTTT
CAWSVEWNTEAFF
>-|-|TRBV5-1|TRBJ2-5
TGCGCCAGCAGCTTGAACAGAATGCAAGATACCCAGTACTTC
CASSLNRMQDTQYF
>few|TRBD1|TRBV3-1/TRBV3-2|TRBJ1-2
TGTGCCAGCAGCCGTAGGGGGGGACAGGGGGCCAGTGGCTACACCTTC
CASSRRGGQGASGYTF
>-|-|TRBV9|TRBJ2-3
TGTGCCAGCAGCGTAGCTCCGACACCGGATACGCAGTATTTT
CASSVAPTPDTQYF
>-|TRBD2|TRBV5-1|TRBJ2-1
TGCGCCAGCAGCTTCTCTAGCGGGGGCAATGAGCAGTTCTTC
CASSFSSGGNEQFF
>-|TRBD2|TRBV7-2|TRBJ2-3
TGTGCCAGCAGCATCCAACCTCCTCGACTAGCGGGAGGTTACGATACGCAGTATTTT
CASSIQPPRLAGGYDTQYF
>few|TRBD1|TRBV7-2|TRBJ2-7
TGTGCCAGCAGCCAGGGACAGGGCTACGGCGAGCAGTACTTC
CASSQGQGYGEQYF
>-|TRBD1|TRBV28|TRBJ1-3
TGTGCCAGCAGCCCAACCGCGGGACAGGGAAACACCATATATTTT
CASSPTAGQGNTIYF